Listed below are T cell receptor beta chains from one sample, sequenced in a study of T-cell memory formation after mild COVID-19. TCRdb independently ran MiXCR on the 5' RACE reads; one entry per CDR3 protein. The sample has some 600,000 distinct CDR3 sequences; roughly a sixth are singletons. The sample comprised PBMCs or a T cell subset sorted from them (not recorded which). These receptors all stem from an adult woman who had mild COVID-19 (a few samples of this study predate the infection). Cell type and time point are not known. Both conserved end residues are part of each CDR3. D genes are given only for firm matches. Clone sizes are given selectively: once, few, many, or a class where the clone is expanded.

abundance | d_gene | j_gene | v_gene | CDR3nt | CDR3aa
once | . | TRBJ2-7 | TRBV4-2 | TGTGCCAGCAGCCAAGAATGGGCCGGGACTCCGGACTTC | CASSQEWAGTPDF
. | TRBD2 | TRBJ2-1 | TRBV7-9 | TGTGCCAGCAGCTTAGAGGTCCGACTAGCGGGTGCCCTCAATGAGCAGTTCTTC | CASSLEVRLAGALNEQFF
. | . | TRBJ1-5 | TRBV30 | TGTGCCTGGAATGGAGGAAGCAATCAGCCCCAGCATTTT | CAWNGGSNQPQHF
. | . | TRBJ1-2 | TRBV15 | TGTGCCACCGCTACGACAGAAAACTATGGCTACACCTTC | CATATTENYGYTF
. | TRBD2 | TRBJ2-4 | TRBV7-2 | TGTGCCAGCAGCCCGACCGGCTGGGGGGGTTACAAAAACATTCAGTACTTC | CASSPTGWGGYKNIQYF
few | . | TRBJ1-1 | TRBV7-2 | TGTGCCAGCGCCCCTTTCCTGGCGAACACTGAAGCTTTCTTT | CASAPFLANTEAFF
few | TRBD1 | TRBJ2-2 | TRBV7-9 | TGTGCCAGCAGCGCACACAGGGGAAACACCGGGGAGCTGTTTTTT | CASSAHRGNTGELFF
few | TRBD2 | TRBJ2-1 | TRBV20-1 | TGCAGTGCGCTGCCGGGACTAGCGGGGGGGAAGAGCTCCTACAATGAGCAGTTCTTC | CSALPGLAGGKSSYNEQFF
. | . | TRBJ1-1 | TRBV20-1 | TGCAGTGCTAGAGAGGCCCTAAGTGAGACTGAAGCTTTCTTT | CSAREALSETEAFF
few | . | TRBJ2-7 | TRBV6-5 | TGTGCCAGCAGTTCCATCAGGGGTGGCTCCTACGAGCAGTACTTC | CASSSIRGGSYEQYF
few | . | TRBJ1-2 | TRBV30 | TGTGCCTGGGGCAGGGAGGCGAACTATGGCTACACCTTC | CAWGREANYGYTF
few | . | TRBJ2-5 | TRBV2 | TGTGCCAGCATTGGAGGGGGGGAGACCCAGTACTTC | CASIGGGETQYF
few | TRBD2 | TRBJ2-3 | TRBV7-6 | TGTGCCAGCAGCGACCCGGGACTAGCTGAAGATACGCAGTATTTT | CASSDPGLAEDTQYF
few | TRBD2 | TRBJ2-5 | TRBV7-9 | TGTGCCAGCAGCTCGTGGAGTAGCGGGATTGAGACCCAGTACTTC | CASSSWSSGIETQYF
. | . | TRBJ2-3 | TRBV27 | TGTGCCAGCAGTCCGCCGTCAGATACGCAGTATTTT | CASSPPSDTQYF
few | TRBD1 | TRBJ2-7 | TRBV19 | TGTGCCAGTAGTATAGTCGGGACAGGGGGTTACGAGCAGTACTTC | CASSIVGTGGYEQYF
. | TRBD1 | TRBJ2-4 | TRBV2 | TGTGCCAGCAGTGAAGGACAGGGCACAGCCAAAAACATTCAGTACTTC | CASSEGQGTAKNIQYF
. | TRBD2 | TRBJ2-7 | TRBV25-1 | TGTGCCAGCAGTGAAGCCCTAGCGGGAGTATACGAGCAGTACTTC | CASSEALAGVYEQYF
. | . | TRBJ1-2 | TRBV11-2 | TGTGCCAGCAGCTTACCGAATTCCGCTGGCTACACCTTC | CASSLPNSAGYTF
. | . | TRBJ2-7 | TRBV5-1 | TGCGCCAGCAGCTTGGGAGAACCCTACGAGCAGTACTTC | CASSLGEPYEQYF
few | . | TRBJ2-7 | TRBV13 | TGTGCCAGCAGCCTGATTGGAGACAGGAGAAAAGCCTACGAGCAGTACTTC | CASSLIGDRRKAYEQYF
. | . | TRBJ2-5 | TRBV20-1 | TGCAGTGCCCCTCTCGGGGCCAGGGAGACCCAGTACTTC | CSAPLGARETQYF
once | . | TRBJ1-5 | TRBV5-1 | TGCGCCAGCAGCTTTGGGTTCAATCAGCCCCAGCATTTT | CASSFGFNQPQHF
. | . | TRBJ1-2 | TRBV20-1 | TGCAGTGCTAGAGGGGGTCTAAACTATGGCTACACCTTC | CSARGGLNYGYTF
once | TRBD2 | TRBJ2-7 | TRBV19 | TGTGCCAGTAGGACTAGCGGGAGCGTAAGGGAGCAGTACTTC | CASRTSGSVREQYF
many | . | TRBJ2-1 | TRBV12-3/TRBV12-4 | TGTGCCAGCAGTAACATGCGGGATAGCTCCTACAATGAGCAGTTCTTC | CASSNMRDSSYNEQFF
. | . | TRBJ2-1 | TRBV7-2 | TGTGCCAGCAGCTTAGGGCGGCGAGGCAATGAGCAGTTCTTC | CASSLGRRGNEQFF
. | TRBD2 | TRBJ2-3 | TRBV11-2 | TGTGCCAGCAGCCCCAAACGGTTGCGGGAGATTACAGATACGCAGTATTTT | CASSPKRLREITDTQYF
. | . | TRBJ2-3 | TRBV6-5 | TGTGCCAGCAGTCATTCCCGACCGGGGCGGGTCGGGCTGGATACGCAGTATTTT | CASSHSRPGRVGLDTQYF
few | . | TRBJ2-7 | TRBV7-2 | TGTGCCAGCAGCTTAACCTCGACTGGCGCCTACGAGCAGTACTTC | CASSLTSTGAYEQYF
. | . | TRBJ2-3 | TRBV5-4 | TGTGCCAGCAGCTTGGACGTCTCGACGCAGTATTTT | CASSLDVSTQYF
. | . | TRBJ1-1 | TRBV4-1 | TGCGCCAGCAGCCAAGAAACCCGAAGAGGCACTGAAGCTTTCTTT | CASSQETRRGTEAFF
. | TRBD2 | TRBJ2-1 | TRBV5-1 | TGCGCCAGCAGTGGGGCTAGCGGGAGGACAAATGAGCAGTTCTTC | CASSGASGRTNEQFF
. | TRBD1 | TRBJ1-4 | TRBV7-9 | TGTGCCAGCAGCTTAGGTCAGGGGGCGAATGAAAAACTGTTTTTT | CASSLGQGANEKLFF
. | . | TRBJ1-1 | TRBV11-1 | TGTGCCAGCAGTCCAAACTGGTATAACAGCATGAACACTGAAGCTTTCTTT | CASSPNWYNSMNTEAFF
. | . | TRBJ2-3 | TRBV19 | TGTGCCAGTACCCCCCGACCCCAAGCCGGAGATACGCAGTATTTT | CASTPRPQAGDTQYF
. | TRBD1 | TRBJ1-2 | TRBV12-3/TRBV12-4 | TGTGCCAGCAGATCCCAGGGGGTGACGGGCTACACCTTC | CASRSQGVTGYTF
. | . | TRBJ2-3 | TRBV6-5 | TGTGCCAGCAGTTACTTCTCGCGGGGAACAGATACGCAGTATTTT | CASSYFSRGTDTQYF
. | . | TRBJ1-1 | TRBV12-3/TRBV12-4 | TGTGCCAGCAGTTCTCCGTTGGGGGCAGCCAAGAACACTGAAGCTTTCTTT | CASSSPLGAAKNTEAFF
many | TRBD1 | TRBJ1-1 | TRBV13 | TGTGCCAGCAGCTCGACCGGGACAGGGGACACTGAAGCTTTCTTT | CASSSTGTGDTEAFF
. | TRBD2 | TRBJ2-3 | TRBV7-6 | TGTGCCAGCAGCTTAGGTGCGGGGGGGATAGATACGCAGTATTTT | CASSLGAGGIDTQYF
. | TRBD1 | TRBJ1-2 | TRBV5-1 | TGCGCCAGCAGCTTGCTACAGGGGACCGATGGCTACACCTTC | CASSLLQGTDGYTF
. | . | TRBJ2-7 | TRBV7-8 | TGTGCCAGCAGCCCCGATCCGGGTCCGTACTACGAGCAGTACTTC | CASSPDPGPYYEQYF